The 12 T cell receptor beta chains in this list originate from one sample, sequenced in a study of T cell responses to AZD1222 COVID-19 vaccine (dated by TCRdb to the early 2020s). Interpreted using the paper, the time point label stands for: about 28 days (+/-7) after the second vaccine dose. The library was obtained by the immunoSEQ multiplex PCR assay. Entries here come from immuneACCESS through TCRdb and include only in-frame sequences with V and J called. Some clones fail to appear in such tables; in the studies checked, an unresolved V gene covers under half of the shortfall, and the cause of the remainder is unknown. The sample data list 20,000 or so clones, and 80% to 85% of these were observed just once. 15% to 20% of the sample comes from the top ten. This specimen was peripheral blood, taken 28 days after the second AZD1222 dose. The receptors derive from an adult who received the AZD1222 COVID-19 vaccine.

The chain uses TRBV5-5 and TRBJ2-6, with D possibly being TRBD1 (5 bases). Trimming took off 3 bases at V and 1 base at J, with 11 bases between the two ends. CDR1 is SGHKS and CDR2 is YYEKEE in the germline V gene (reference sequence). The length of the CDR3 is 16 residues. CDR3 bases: TGTGCCAGCAGCTCAAACAGGTTTTCTGGGGCCAACGTCCTGACTTTC. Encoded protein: CASSSNRFSGANVLTF.

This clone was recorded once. CDR3 in DNA: TGTGCCAGCAGTCAAAACACTGAAGCTTTCTTT. Translated, it gives CASSQNTEAFF. The chain joins TRBV28 to TRBJ1-1, with D hard to call. This CDR3 is built from 11 residues. Germline CDR1 is MDHEN and CDR2 is SYDVKM. Trimming left V 5 bases short and J 2 bases short, with 3 bases between. Complete variable domain (other parts from reference TRBV28 and TRBJ1-1): DVKVTQSSRYLVKRTGEKVFLECVQDMDHENMFWYRQDPGLGLRLIYFSYDVKMKEKGDIPEGYSVSREKKERFSLILESASTNQTSMYLCASSQNTEAFFGQGTRLTVV.

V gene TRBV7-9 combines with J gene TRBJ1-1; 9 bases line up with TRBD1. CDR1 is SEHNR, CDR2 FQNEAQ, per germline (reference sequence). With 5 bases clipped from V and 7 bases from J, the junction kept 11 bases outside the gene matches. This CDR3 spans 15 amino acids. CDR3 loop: CASSRRGQGAVEAFF. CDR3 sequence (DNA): TGTGCCAGCAGCCGAAGGGGACAGGGCGCCGTTGAAGCTTTCTTT. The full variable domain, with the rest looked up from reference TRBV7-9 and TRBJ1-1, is DTGVSQNPRHKITKRGQNVTFRCDPISEHNRLYWYRQTLGQGPEFLTYFQNEAQLEKSRLLSDRFSAERPKGSFSTLEIQRTEQGDSAMYLCASSRRGQGAVEAFFGQGTRLTVV.

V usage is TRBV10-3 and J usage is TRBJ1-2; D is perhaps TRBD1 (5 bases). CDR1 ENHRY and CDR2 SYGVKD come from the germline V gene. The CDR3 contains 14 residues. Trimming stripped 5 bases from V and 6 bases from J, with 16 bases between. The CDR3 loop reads CAISTGTSFDGYTF. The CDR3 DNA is TGTGCCATCAGTACCGGGACCTCGTTCGATGGCTACACCTTC.

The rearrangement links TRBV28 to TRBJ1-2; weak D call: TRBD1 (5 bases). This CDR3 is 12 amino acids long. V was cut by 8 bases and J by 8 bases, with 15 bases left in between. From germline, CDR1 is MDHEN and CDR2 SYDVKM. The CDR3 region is CASRGETGGYTF. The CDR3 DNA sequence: TGTGCCAGCCGGGGGGAAACGGGAGGCTACACCTTC.

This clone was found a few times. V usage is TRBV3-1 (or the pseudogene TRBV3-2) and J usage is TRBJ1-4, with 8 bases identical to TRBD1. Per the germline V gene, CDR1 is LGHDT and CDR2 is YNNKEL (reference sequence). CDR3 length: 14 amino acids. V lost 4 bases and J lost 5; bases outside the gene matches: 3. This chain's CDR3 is CASSRRQGNEKLFF. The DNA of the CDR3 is TGTGCCAGCAGCCGTCGACAGGGGAATGAAAAACTGTTTTTT.

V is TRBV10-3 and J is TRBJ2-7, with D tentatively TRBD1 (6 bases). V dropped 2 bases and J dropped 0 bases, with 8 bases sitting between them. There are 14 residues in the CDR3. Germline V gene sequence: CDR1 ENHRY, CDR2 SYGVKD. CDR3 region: CAISEGRGSYEQYF. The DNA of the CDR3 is TGTGCCATCAGTGAGGGCAGGGGCTCCTACGAGCAGTACTTC.

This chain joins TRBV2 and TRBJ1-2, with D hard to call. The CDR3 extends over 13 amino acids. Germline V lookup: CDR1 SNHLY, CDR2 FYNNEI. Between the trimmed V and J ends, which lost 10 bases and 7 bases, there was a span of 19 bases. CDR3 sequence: CATTEARVPGYTF. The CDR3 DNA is TGTGCCACCACGGAGGCGAGGGTGCCTGGCTACACCTTC.

This chain's CDR3 is CASSYSSSGSSYNEQFF. Written as DNA, the CDR3 is TGTGCCAGCAGTTACTCCTCTAGCGGGAGCTCCTACAATGAGCAGTTCTTC. The rearrangement uses TRBV6-2 or TRBV6-3 and TRBJ2-1, with 10 bases identical to TRBD2. Losses at the gene ends were 0 bases for V and 0 bases for J; bases not matched to a gene: 2. CDR1 and CDR2 (germline): MNHEY, SVGEGT. The CDR3 sequence is 17 residues long.

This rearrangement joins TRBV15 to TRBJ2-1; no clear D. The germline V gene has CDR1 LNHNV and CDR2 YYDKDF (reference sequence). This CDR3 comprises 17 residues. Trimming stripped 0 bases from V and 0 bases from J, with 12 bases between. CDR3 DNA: TGTGCCACCAGCAGAGATTCTCTTAGCATCTCCTACAATGAGCAGTTCTTC. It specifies CATSRDSLSISYNEQFF. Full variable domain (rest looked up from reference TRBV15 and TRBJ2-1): DAMVIQNPRYQVTQFGKPVTLSCSQTLNHNVMYWYQQKSSQAPKLLFHYYDKDFNNEADTPDNFQSRRPNTSFCFLDIRSPGLGDTAMYLCATSRDSLSISYNEQFFGPGTRLTVL.

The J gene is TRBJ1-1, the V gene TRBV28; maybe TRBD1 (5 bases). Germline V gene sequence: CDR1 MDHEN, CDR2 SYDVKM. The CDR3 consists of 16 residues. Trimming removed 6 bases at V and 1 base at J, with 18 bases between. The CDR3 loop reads CASSFNPTATNTEAFF. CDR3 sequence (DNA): TGTGCCAGCAGCTTCAATCCGACAGCGACGAACACTGAAGCTTTCTTT.

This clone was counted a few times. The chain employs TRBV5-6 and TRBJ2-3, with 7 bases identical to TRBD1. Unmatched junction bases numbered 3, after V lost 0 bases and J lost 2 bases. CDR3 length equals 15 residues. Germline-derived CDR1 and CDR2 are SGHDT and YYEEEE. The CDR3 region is CASSLGGQSTDTQYF. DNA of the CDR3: TGTGCCAGCAGCTTGGGGGGACAGTCCACAGATACGCAGTATTTT.